Reported below is one T cell receptor beta chain. Data came from immunoSEQ multiplex PCR; TCRdb stores just in-frame clones and leaves some out. This sample yields 280,000 or so clones, of which roughly 91% are seen a single time; roughly 2.8% belongs to the top ten. This specimen comes from a study of blood T cell repertoires in COVID-19. V lost 3 bases to trimming and J lost 3 bases; unmatched junction nucleotides: 11. CDR3 length: 17 amino acids. CDR1 LNHDA and CDR2 SQIVND come from the germline V gene (reference sequence). The sequenced sample was PBMCs or T cells enriched from blood (not recorded which). The sequence was obtained from a woman in her forties or fifties who had been exposed to COVID-19. This chain connects TRBV19 to TRBJ1-5, with 7 positions matching TRBD1. The CDR3 coding sequence is TGTGCCAGTAGTATGTGGACAGGCCGTTACAACAATCAGCCCCAGCATTTT. Translating gives CASSMWTGRYNNQPQHF.